This paragraph covers one TCR beta chain sequence. In the authors' methods: Quantification of nucleated cells was approximated via reference gene primer amplification. Profiled with immunoSEQ multiplex PCR; TCRdb holds only in-frame clones, not every one. For V, J and clone size, that table is used; D and trimming come from the DNA. In the table there are about 58,000 clones, about 88% of which are singletons. This sample was included in a study of blood T cell repertoires in COVID-19. Study overall: COVID-19 samples collected from the United States, Italy and Spain covered acute and convalescent phases. PBMCs, B-cell-depleted T cells, or T cells provided the cDNA or gDNA that made up the material.

The ends were cut back, 1 base at V and 0 bases at J, with 10 bases in the middle. The length of the CDR3 is 16 residues. The germline V gene encodes CDR1 KGHSH and CDR2 LQKENI. Sequences were obtained from peripheral blood. This receptor was identified in a woman in her 70s with active COVID-19. The chain links TRBV18 to TRBJ1-5, with D unclear. The CDR3 coding sequence is TGTGCCAGCTCACCACGGGCAGGCTATAGCAATCAGCCCCAGCATTTT. Amino acids: CASSPRAGYSNQPQHF.